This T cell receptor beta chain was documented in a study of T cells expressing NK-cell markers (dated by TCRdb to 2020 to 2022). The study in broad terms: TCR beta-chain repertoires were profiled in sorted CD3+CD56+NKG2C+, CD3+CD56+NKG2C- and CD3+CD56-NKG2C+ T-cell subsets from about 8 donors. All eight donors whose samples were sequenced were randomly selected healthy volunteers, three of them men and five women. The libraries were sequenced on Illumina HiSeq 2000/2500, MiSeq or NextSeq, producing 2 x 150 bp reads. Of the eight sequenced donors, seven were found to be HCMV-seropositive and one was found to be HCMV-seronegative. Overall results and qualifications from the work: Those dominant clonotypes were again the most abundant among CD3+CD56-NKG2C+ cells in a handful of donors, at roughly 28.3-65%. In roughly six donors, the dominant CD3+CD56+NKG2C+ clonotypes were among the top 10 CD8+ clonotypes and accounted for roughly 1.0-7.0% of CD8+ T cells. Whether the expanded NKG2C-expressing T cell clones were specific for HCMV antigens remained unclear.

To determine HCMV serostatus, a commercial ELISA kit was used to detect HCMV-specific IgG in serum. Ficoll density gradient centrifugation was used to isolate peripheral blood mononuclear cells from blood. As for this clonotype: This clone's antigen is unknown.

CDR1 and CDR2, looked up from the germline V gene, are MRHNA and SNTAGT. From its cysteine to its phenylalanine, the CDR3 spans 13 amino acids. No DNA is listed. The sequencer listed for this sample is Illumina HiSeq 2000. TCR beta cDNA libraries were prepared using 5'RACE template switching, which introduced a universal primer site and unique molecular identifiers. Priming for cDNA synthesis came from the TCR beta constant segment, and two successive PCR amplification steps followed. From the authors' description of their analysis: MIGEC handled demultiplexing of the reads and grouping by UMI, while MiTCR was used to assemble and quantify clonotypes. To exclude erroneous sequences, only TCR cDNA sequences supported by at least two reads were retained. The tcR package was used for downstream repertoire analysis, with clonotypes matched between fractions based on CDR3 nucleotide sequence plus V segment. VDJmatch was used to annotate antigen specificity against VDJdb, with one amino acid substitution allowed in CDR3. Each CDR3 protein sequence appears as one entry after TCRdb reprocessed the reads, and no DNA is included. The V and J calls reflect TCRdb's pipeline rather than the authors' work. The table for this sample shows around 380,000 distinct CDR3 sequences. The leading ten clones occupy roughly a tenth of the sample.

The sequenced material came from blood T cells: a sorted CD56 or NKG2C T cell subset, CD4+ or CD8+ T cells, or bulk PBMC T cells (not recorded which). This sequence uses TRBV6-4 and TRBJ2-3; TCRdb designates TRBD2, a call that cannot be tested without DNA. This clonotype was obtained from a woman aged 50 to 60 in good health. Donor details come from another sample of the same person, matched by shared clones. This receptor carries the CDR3 CASSREGTDTQYF.